This TCR beta chain stems from a study of Ad26.COV2.S vaccination and SARS-CoV-2 variants. This clone was picked up one time. The table came from immunoSEQ multiplex PCR; TCRdb's copy has only in-frame clones and leaves some out. The table has about 280,000 clones, roughly 86% seen once. Germline V CDR1 and CDR2: KGHSH, LQKENI. The CDR3 loop spans 15 amino acids. Trimming left V 3 bases short and J 2 bases short, with 10 bases between. Treatment described: about 20 received Ad26.COV2.S at low or high dose, single or two shots; five or six received placebo; per-sample allocation not given. The samples were gathered on day 63 after the first injection of vaccine or placebo. What was given as vaccine was an Ad26 vector encoding Wuhan-strain SARS-CoV-2 spike.

The input for sequencing was peripheral blood, taken in a trial of Ad26.COV2.S vaccine versus placebo. The receptor was derived from a person between 18 and 65 years old who received the Ad26.COV2.S COVID-19 vaccine or a placebo. The V call is TRBV18, the J call TRBJ2-2; no definite D call. The CDR3 region has the DNA TGTGCCAGCTCACCTTCCGGGTTAAACACCGGGGAGCTGTTTTTT. This sequence encodes CASSPSGLNTGELFF.